Presented here are 28 T cell receptor beta chains from one specimen sequenced in a study of blood T cell repertoires in COVID-19. Produced via immunoSEQ multiplex PCR; TCRdb's table is partial and in-frame only. The sample consists of some 170,000 clones, roughly 80% of them appearing once. The sample taken for sequencing was peripheral blood. Receptors were obtained from a woman of 80 years or more with acute or convalescent COVID-19.

The chain uses TRBV4-2 and TRBJ1-2; D not resolved. This CDR3 is 16 amino acids long. Trimming took off 4 bases at V and 4 bases at J, with 19 bases between the two ends. Germline-derived CDR1 and CDR2 are LGHNA and YNFKEQ. This CDR3 reads CASSLSQIAPGYGYTF. The CDR3 bases are TGTGCCAGCAGCCTTTCCCAAATTGCGCCTGGCTATGGCTACACCTTC.

Concerning this clone itself: This is likely a read error, given that the CDR3 carries no conserved phenylalanine or tryptophan at its end. The DNA is left out, because the CDR3 cannot be placed on it with certainty; the CDR3 is given as TCRdb lists it. This rearrangement joins TRBV20-1 to TRBJ1-1; TRBD1, as called in the table, went unchecked against the DNA. Germline assignment: CDR1 DFQATT and CDR2 SNEGSKA (reference sequence). The length of the CDR3 is 8 amino acids, counting both ends. CDR3 sequence: CSATWAPP.

The V gene is TRBV19, the J gene TRBJ1-1; no reliable D call. Germline V lookup: CDR1 LNHDA, CDR2 SQIVND (reference sequence). The V end lost 6 bases, the J end lost 3 bases, and 8 bases lay between the germline ends. The CDR3 covers 12 residues. As DNA, the CDR3 is TGTGCCAGTAGCCAGATCGACACTGAAGCTTTCTTT. Its translation is CASSQIDTEAFF.

V gene TRBV12-3 or TRBV12-4 combines with J gene TRBJ2-7; D gene uncertain. Trimming shortened V by 3 bases and J by 6 bases, and 6 bases separated the two germline ends. CDR3 length equals 11 residues. The CDR3 reads CASSFSSEQYF. As DNA, the CDR3 is TGTGCCAGCAGTTTCTCTAGCGAGCAGTACTTC.

CDR3 coding DNA: TGTGCCAGCAGCTTAAATGAGTTGGAGACCCAGTACTTC. It specifies CASSLNELETQYF. The rearrangement uses TRBV7-2 and TRBJ2-5; D remains ambiguous. The CDR3 has 13 residues. Germline V gene sequence: CDR1 SGHTA, CDR2 FQGNSA. The V end was cut by 2 bases, the J end by 5 bases, with 9 bases between.

The chain has TRBV29-1 and TRBJ2-3; a possible D gene is TRBD2 (6 bases). The V gene's germline CDR1 is SQVTM and CDR2 ANQGSEA. V shed 5 bases and J shed 4 bases, with 19 bases lying between them. The CDR3 sequence is 15 residues long. CDR3 protein: CSVSPWAGPADTQYF. The CDR3 coding sequence is TGCAGCGTTTCCCCCTGGGCGGGGCCAGCAGATACGCAGTATTTT.

This clone was detected only once. The V gene is TRBV5-1, the J gene TRBJ2-2, with TRBD2 matching over 7 bases. The germline V gene encodes CDR1 SGHRS and CDR2 YFSETQ. V shed 0 bases and J 6 bases; nucleotides not matched to a gene: 8. There are 16 residues in the CDR3. The CDR3 DNA reads TGCGCCAGCAGCTTGGCCTTTTTGGCGGGGGCCGGGGAGCTGTTTTTT. Protein product: CASSLAFLAGAGELFF.

The rearrangement uses TRBV11-3 and TRBJ1-5, with 8 positions matching TRBD1. With V trimmed by 8 bases and J by 6 bases, 24 bases remained unmatched. CDR3 length: 19 residues. Germline V gene sequence: CDR1 SGHNT, CDR2 YENEEA. The CDR3 reads CASLRLPNRQGKKGQPQHF. The CDR3 DNA is TGTGCCAGCCTCCGCTTACCCAACCGACAGGGGAAAAAAGGTCAGCCCCAGCATTTT.

In this sample, this clone turned up once. The rearrangement joins TRBV3-1 (or the pseudogene TRBV3-2) to TRBJ2-7; no clear D gene. Germline CDR1 LGHDT, CDR2 YNNKEL (reference sequence). With 1 base removed from V and 6 bases from J, the gap between germline ends came to 10 bases. The CDR3 is 13 amino acids. CDR3 sequence: CASSQAAEIEQYF. CDR3 DNA: TGTGCCAGCAGCCAAGCTGCCGAGATCGAGCAGTACTTC.

J is TRBJ1-1 and V is TRBV10-3, with 8 bases matching TRBD1. V trimming: 6 bases; J trimming: 1 base; junction bases outside the gene matches: 7. Germline-derived CDR1 and CDR2 are ENHRY and SYGVKD. The CDR3 extends over 15 amino acids. The CDR3: CAIRKDRERNTEAFF. As DNA, the CDR3 is TGTGCCATCAGGAAGGACAGGGAACGGAACACTGAAGCTTTCTTT.

The chain combines TRBV11-2 with TRBJ2-1, with D possibly matching TRBD2 (5 bases). The CDR3 totals 16 residues. With 5 bases removed from V and 3 bases from J, the gap between germline ends came to 17 bases. Germline CDR1 and CDR2: SGHAT and FQNNGV. The CDR3 DNA is TGTGCCAGCAGCCCCCGAGGGCCACAACTCTACAATGAGCAGTTCTTC. This translates into CASSPRGPQLYNEQFF.

This clone showed up just once. V is TRBV7-9 and J is TRBJ2-1; weak D call: TRBD1 (6 bases). This CDR3 contains 13 residues. The germline gives CDR1 SEHNR, CDR2 FQNEAQ (reference sequence). V was pared by 5 bases and J by 11 bases, with 16 bases between. The CDR3 DNA reads TGTGCCAGCAGCGAACAGGGAATCGCCCAGCAGTTCTTC. Translated, it gives CASSEQGIAQQFF.

This clone showed up many times. The V gene is TRBV3-1 (or the pseudogene TRBV3-2), the J gene TRBJ1-4; TRBD1 agrees at 7 bases. Trimming at V came to 4 bases and at J to 0 bases, leaving 8 bases not matched to a gene. CDR1 and CDR2 from the germline V gene are LGHDT and YNNKEL (reference sequence). The CDR3 sequence is 17 residues long. In DNA form, the CDR3 reads TGTGCCAGCAGCCCTTCGGACAGGAGAACAACTAATGAAAAACTGTTTTTT. Translation: CASSPSDRRTTNEKLFF.

The chain employs TRBV28 and TRBJ1-2; a weak D match, TRBD1 (5 bases). From germline, CDR1 is MDHEN and CDR2 SYDVKM. The CDR3 consists of 13 residues. The V end lost 7 bases, the J end lost 8 bases, and 17 bases lay between the germline ends. In nucleotides, the CDR3 is TGTGCCAGCACCCCTCTCCGGGGGAGGGGCTACACCTTC. Protein sequence: CASTPLRGRGYTF.

This clone has only one observation. The genes are TRBV3-1 (or the pseudogene TRBV3-2) and TRBJ1-1; D is perhaps TRBD1 (5 bases). CDR1 LGHDT and CDR2 YNNKEL come from the germline V gene (reference sequence). This CDR3 has 16 residues. V was clipped by 0 bases and J by 1 base, with 12 bases between them. CDR3 amino acids: CASSQDSNRRNTEAFF. The DNA for the CDR3 is TGTGCCAGCAGCCAAGATAGCAACAGGAGGAACACTGAAGCTTTCTTT.

The rearrangement uses TRBV7-3 and TRBJ2-3; 8 nucleotides line up with TRBD2. CDR1 SGHTA and CDR2 FQGTGA come from the germline V gene. V trimming: 4 bases; J trimming: 1 base; junction bases outside the gene matches: 7. This CDR3 has 16 residues. CDR3: CASSSWAGGRTDTQYF. As DNA, the CDR3 is TGTGCCAGCAGCTCCTGGGCGGGGGGCCGCACAGATACGCAGTATTTT.

This clone was observed once. The chain carries TRBV5-1 and TRBJ1-1, with a tentative D call TRBD1 (6 bases). The germline V and J ends were trimmed by 4 bases and 0 bases, with 10 bases remaining between them. The CDR3 runs 14 residues. Germline V gene lookup returns CDR1 SGHRS and CDR2 YFSETQ. For the CDR3, the DNA is TGCGCCAGCAGCCGGGACAACATGAACACTGAAGCTTTCTTT. It specifies CASSRDNMNTEAFF.

The rearrangement uses TRBV27 and TRBJ1-1; 10 bases align to TRBD1. The CDR3 spans 15 residues. Trimming removed 6 bases from V and 3 bases from J; junction bases left unmatched: 7. CDR1 is MNHEY and CDR2 is SMNVEV in the germline V gene (reference sequence). Here the CDR3 reads CASRRQGAWDTEAFF. CDR3 coding DNA: TGTGCCAGCAGAAGACAGGGGGCTTGGGACACTGAAGCTTTCTTT.

Turning to this clone: The sample has other DNA sequences that encode this CDR3 too. The chain carries TRBV9 and TRBJ2-1; 8 nucleotides agree with TRBD2. The germline V gene has CDR1 SGDLS and CDR2 YYNGEE. V was pared by 0 bases and J by 3 bases, with 2 bases of the junction left unmatched. The CDR3 loop spans 15 amino acids. The CDR3 is CASSVAGGGYNEQFF. The CDR3, as DNA: TGTGCCAGCAGCGTAGCGGGGGGGGGCTACAATGAGCAGTTCTTC.

V usage is TRBV4-3 and J usage is TRBJ1-6; 10 nucleotides line up with TRBD1. This CDR3 comprises 16 residues. Germline V gene data show CDR1 as LGHNA and CDR2 as YSLEER. The junction had 6 bases not matched to a gene; V was cut back by 0 bases and J by 10 bases. The CDR3 nucleotides read TGCGCCAGCAGCCAAGAGGTGACAGGGGGCGGGTCACCCCTCCACTTT. It specifies CASSQEVTGGGSPLHF.

The chain couples TRBV9 to TRBJ2-1, with TRBD2 matching 11 bases. V trimming: 0 bases; J trimming: 9 bases; junction bases outside the gene matches: 2. This CDR3 is 14 amino acids long. From germline, CDR1 is SGDLS and CDR2 YYNGEE. CDR3 DNA: TGTGCCAGCAGCGTAGTAACTAGCGGGGGTGAGCAGTTCTTC. This translates into CASSVVTSGGEQFF.

V usage is TRBV20-1 and J usage is TRBJ1-1, with D unclear. With 3 bases removed from V and 3 bases from J, the gap between germline ends came to 14 bases. Per germline, CDR1 DFQATT and CDR2 SNEGSKA (reference sequence). CDR3 length: 14 residues. CDR3 bases: TGCAGTGCTAGTGCTATAGGAGGCTACACTGAAGCTTTCTTT. Translation: CSASAIGGYTEAFF.

This clone was detected a few times. The chain employs TRBV7-3 and TRBJ1-2; no clear D. Trimming shortened V by 3 bases and J by 1 base, and 12 bases separated the two germline ends. Germline V gene lookup returns CDR1 SGHTA and CDR2 FQGTGA. The CDR3 loop spans 15 amino acids. CDR3 protein: CASSLTTTDNYGYTF. CDR3 DNA: TGTGCCAGCAGCTTGACAACGACGGATAACTATGGCTACACCTTC.

The V call is TRBV18, the J call TRBJ2-2; D is unresolved. This CDR3 is 13 amino acids long. V was clipped by 6 bases and J by 6 bases, with 11 bases between them. Germline lookup yields CDR1 KGHSH and CDR2 LQKENI. The CDR3 nucleotides are TGTGCCAGCTCTCCGGGTGACGCCGGGGAGCTGTTTTTT. It specifies CASSPGDAGELFF.

This clone was seen a few times. The chain recombines TRBV7-9 with TRBJ1-6; the D is unclear. CDR1 and CDR2 (germline): SEHNR, FQNEAQ (reference sequence). V lost 5 bases, J lost 10 bases, and 21 bases lay in between. The CDR3 has 16 residues. The CDR3 DNA is TGTGCCAGCAGCCCGTCGGGCGGGGAGAGGGCGTCACCCCTCCACTTT. Encoded protein: CASSPSGGERASPLHF.

The V call is TRBV7-8, the J call TRBJ1-6; 7 bases map to TRBD1. Trimming took 10 bases from V and 0 from J; bases not matched to a gene: 15. There are 18 residues in the CDR3. CDR1 is SGHVS and CDR2 is FQNEAQ in the germline V gene. The chain's CDR3 is CATKTGISLSSYNSPLHF. The DNA for the CDR3 is TGTGCCACCAAGACAGGGATCTCCCTGAGCTCCTATAATTCACCCCTCCACTTT.

This clone was detected only a few times. The rearrangement links TRBV12-5 to TRBJ1-5; 9 bases align to TRBD1. Germline V lookup: CDR1 LGHNT, CDR2 FRNRAP. J gave up 0 bases and V 0 bases, and 9 bases lay outside the gene matches. This CDR3 comprises 19 residues. CDR3 amino acids: CASGLVLGTGPSSNQPQHF. The CDR3 DNA is TGTGCTAGTGGTTTGGTATTGGGGACAGGGCCAAGTAGCAATCAGCCCCAGCATTTT.

With respect to this clone: Other DNA sequences in this specimen translate into the identical CDR3. J is TRBJ1-1 and V is TRBV18; 8 bases match TRBD1. This CDR3 contains 14 residues. V shed 3 bases, J shed 1 base, and the junction held 1 base outside the gene matches. From germline, CDR1 is KGHSH and CDR2 LQKENI. The DNA for the CDR3 is TGTGCCAGCTCACCCGGACAGGGGAACACTGAAGCTTTCTTT. Translated: CASSPGQGNTEAFF.